A selection of T cell receptor beta chains follows, all from one sample in a study of blood T cell repertoires in COVID-19. Clones were read by immunoSEQ multiplex PCR, and TCRdb kept only the in-frame ones, dropping some. The sample includes about 140,000 clones, around 88% of them seen just once. The source material was peripheral blood. The receptors were gathered from a woman aged 60-75 years with acute or convalescent COVID-19. Each CDR3 is given with its conserved first and last residue. D genes are given only for firm matches. A row's size may be missing; if present it is once, few, many or a size class.

j_call v_call d_call clone_size cdr3_nt cdr3_aa
TRBJ2-6 TRBV4-2 . . TGTGCCAGCAGCCAAGATAGAAGAAGCGGGGCCAACGTCCTGACTTTC CASSQDRRSGANVLTF
TRBJ2-4 TRBV5-1 TRBD1 . TGCGCCAGCAGCTTAGTAGGACAGGACGCCAAAAACATTCAGTACTTC CASSLVGQDAKNIQYF
TRBJ1-4 TRBV5-8 . . TGTGCCAGCAGGAGGACTGTGGTTACTTGGGAAAAACTGTTTTTT CASRRTVVTWEKLFF
TRBJ1-1 TRBV30 . once TGTGCCTGGAGTTCCGGGAGGGGGAACACTGAAGCTTTCTTT CAWSSGRGNTEAFF
TRBJ2-3 TRBV10-3 TRBD1 . TGTGCCATCAGCGAAAGGACAGGGGGGTACACAGATACGCAGTATTTT CAISERTGGYTDTQYF
TRBJ2-2 TRBV5-6 . . TGTGCCAGCAGCGGGGGGGCGATCAAGAACACCGGGGAGCTGTTTTTT CASSGGAIKNTGELFF
TRBJ2-1 TRBV4-1 . . TGCGCCAGCAGCCAAGATCGGGGGGAGCAGTTCTTC CASSQDRGEQFF
TRBJ2-5 TRBV6-2/TRBV6-3 TRBD2 . TGTGCCAGCAGCCATCTGGCTGGAGCGGGGGGGTACCAAGAGACCCAGTACTTC CASSHLAGAGGYQETQYF
TRBJ1-1 TRBV19 . . TGTGCCAGTAAGCGGGGGCTAGAAGCTTTCTTT CASKRGLEAFF
TRBJ2-1 TRBV5-1 TRBD2 . TGCGCCAGCAGCCGGGGACTAGCGGCCTCCTACAATGAGCAGTTCTTC CASSRGLAASYNEQFF
TRBJ2-7 TRBV7-2 . once TGTGCCAGCAGCTTCCAACAGGGAGCAGCCTACGAGCAGTACTTC CASSFQQGAAYEQYF
TRBJ2-7 TRBV7-9 TRBD1 . TGTGCCAGCAGCGTAGGTGGACAGGATATTCAGTACTTC CASSVGGQDIQYF
TRBJ2-2 TRBV19 TRBD2 . TGTGCCAGTACGGGGACTAGCGCATACACCGGGGAGCTGTTTTTT CASTGTSAYTGELFF
TRBJ1-1 TRBV10-3 . . TGTGCCATCAGTGTGGGGACTGGCGGAGGATTTGAAGCTTTCTTT CAISVGTGGGFEAFF
TRBJ2-7 TRBV4-2 TRBD2 . TGTGCCAGCAGCCGTACCGGGACTAGCTTCTACGAGCAGTACTTC CASSRTGTSFYEQYF
TRBJ1-1 TRBV4-3 . . TGCGCCAGCAGCCAAGACTTCAGTCTTGCTGAAGCTTTCTTT CASSQDFSLAEAFF
TRBJ2-7 TRBV10-3 TRBD1 . TGTGCCATCAGTGACTCTCCGGGACAGGGGAACTACGAGCAGTACTTC CAISDSPGQGNYEQYF
TRBJ1-3 TRBV19 . . TGTGCCAGTACCGAGAACTCTGGAAACACCATATATTTT CASTENSGNTIYF
TRBJ2-3 TRBV4-1 TRBD2 once TGCGCCAGCAGCCAAGATGGGACTAGCGGGGGGGCAGGGGCAGATACGCAGTATTTT CASSQDGTSGGAGADTQYF
TRBJ1-6 TRBV7-8 . . TGTGCCAGCAGCTTAATGGACAGTTATTCACCCCTCCACTTT CASSLMDSYSPLHF
TRBJ1-4 TRBV5-4 TRBD1 once TGTGCCAGCAGCCCCACCCTGGGACAGGGGGGCGAAAAACTGTTTTTT CASSPTLGQGGEKLFF
TRBJ1-2 TRBV29-1 TRBD1 . TGCAGCTTTGACAGGGCTTACTATGGCTACACCTTC CSFDRAYYGYTF
TRBJ2-5 TRBV6-5 TRBD2 . TGTGCCAGCGGCGGGGGGGTCAAGACCCAGTACTTC CASGGGVKTQYF
TRBJ1-6 TRBV19 . . TGTGCCAGTAGTATAGATCCGGGACGGAGGGATTCACCCCTCCACTTT CASSIDPGRRDSPLHF
TRBJ2-1 TRBV2 . . TGTGCCAGCAGGGATGGGGTCGGGGAACGCTCCTACAATGAGCAGTTCTTC CASRDGVGERSYNEQFF
TRBJ1-2 TRBV28 . . TGTGCCAGCAGTGGACAGTACTCCCGCTATGGCTACACCTTC CASSGQYSRYGYTF
TRBJ2-2 TRBV4-3 . . TGCGCCAGCAGCCAAGGGTCCTCAGCGGTTAACACCGGGGAGCTGTTTTTT CASSQGSSAVNTGELFF
TRBJ1-2 TRBV9 TRBD1 . TGTGCCAGCAGCGTAGCGGGACAGGGATCCCGAGTAAATGGCTACACCTTC CASSVAGQGSRVNGYTF
TRBJ2-1 TRBV5-8 . . TGTGCCAGCAGCTTGGGCAGGGCGAATGAGCAGTTCTTC CASSLGRANEQFF
TRBJ1-2 TRBV18 . few TGTGCCAGCTCACTATCAGGGTCCCCCTTTCGTGGCTACACCTTC CASSLSGSPFRGYTF
TRBJ2-7 TRBV18 . . TGTGCCAGCTCACCAAAGAGGGAAGCCTACGAGCAGTACTTC CASSPKREAYEQYF
TRBJ2-7 TRBV14 . . TGTGCCAGCAGCCAGGAATGGGGGCGGGTCGAGCAGTACTTC CASSQEWGRVEQYF
TRBJ2-1 TRBV18 TRBD2 . TGTGCCAGCTCACCCCCCTGGGGGGGGAACAATGAGCAGTTCTTC CASSPPWGGNNEQFF
TRBJ2-2 TRBV5-4 . . TGTGCCAGCAGCTTGGCTATGCGGGGGCTCAACACCGGGGAGCTGTTTTTT CASSLAMRGLNTGELFF
TRBJ2-1 TRBV6-1 TRBD1 . TGTGCCAGCAGTCCAGGACAGGGGGCCGGGAATGAGCAGTTCTTC CASSPGQGAGNEQFF
TRBJ1-2 TRBV5-1 . . TGCGCCAGCAGCCCCCCCACGGGGGGATATGGCTACACCTTC CASSPPTGGYGYTF
TRBJ1-2 TRBV19 . once TGTGCCAGCGAAACGGGGGTACATGGCTACACCTTC CASETGVHGYTF
TRBJ2-1 TRBV19 TRBD2 . TGTGCCAGTAGCGTAGCGGGGCACCCCTACAATGAGCAGTTCTTC CASSVAGHPYNEQFF
TRBJ2-1 TRBV7-8 TRBD2 . TGTGCCAGCAGCGTACCTCAAGGACTAGCGTACTACAATGAGCAGTTCTTC CASSVPQGLAYYNEQFF
TRBJ2-5 TRBV19 TRBD2 . TGTGCCAGTAGTATATCGGGAGGGGAAGAGACCCAGTACTTC CASSISGGEETQYF
TRBJ2-1 TRBV2 TRBD1 . TGTGCCAGCGGAAGACAGGGCCCCAATGAGCAGTTCTTC CASGRQGPNEQFF
TRBJ2-7 TRBV7-3 . . TGTGCCAGCAGCTCCGACAGATCAACCTACGAGCAGTACTTC CASSSDRSTYEQYF
TRBJ2-3 TRBV12-3/TRBV12-4 . few TGTGCCAGCAGTTTAATTTCGACAACGCAGTATTTT CASSLISTTQYF
TRBJ1-1 TRBV19 . . TGTGCCACCAGAGACGGGGGTTTCGGCACTGAAGCTTTCTTT CATRDGGFGTEAFF
TRBJ1-5 TRBV27 TRBD1 once TGTGCCAGCAGTTCGGGGACAGGGGACTCTCAGCCCCAGCATTTT CASSSGTGDSQPQHF
TRBJ2-5 TRBV4-1 . once TGCGCCAGCAGCCAAGTTCAAGGTCGGGGGACCACGACCCAGTACTTC CASSQVQGRGTTTQYF
TRBJ1-2 TRBV28 TRBD1 . TGTGCCAGCAGTATCCGGGACAGGGGCTATGGCTACACCTTC CASSIRDRGYGYTF
TRBJ1-6 TRBV18 . . TGTGCCAGCTCACCGGCCCAGGTTAATAATTCACCCCTCCACTTT CASSPAQVNNSPLHF
TRBJ2-7 TRBV11-1 . . TGTGCCAGCAGCCAGGGTCCCCTATACGAGCAGTACTTC CASSQGPLYEQYF
TRBJ1-5 TRBV5-8 TRBD1 . TGTGCCAGCAGCTCAGGACAGGTCCAGGGTGAGCCCCAGCATTTT CASSSGQVQGEPQHF
TRBJ1-6 TRBV30 . . TGTGTCGCGGCTTGGACAGCTGGCGGGTATTCACCCCTCCACTTT CVAAWTAGGYSPLHF
TRBJ2-2 TRBV28 . . TGTGCCAGCAGTCAAACAGGGTTTACCGGGGAGCTGTTTTTT CASSQTGFTGELFF
TRBJ2-2 TRBV28 TRBD2 . TGTGCCAGCAGGCCGACTAGCGGGGGGGCCCGGGAGCTGTTTTTT CASRPTSGGARELFF
TRBJ1-5 TRBV7-3 . . TGTGCCAGCAGCTGGGGGGGAGATCAGCCCCAGCATTTT CASSWGGDQPQHF
TRBJ2-1 TRBV4-3 . . TGCGCCAGCAGCCAAGATGTAAAGAGAAATGAGCAGTTCTTC CASSQDVKRNEQFF
TRBJ1-1 TRBV5-4 . . TGTGCCAGCAGCTTGGGGCCGGGGGGCACTGAAGCTTTCTTT CASSLGPGGTEAFF
TRBJ1-5 TRBV3-1/TRBV3-2 . . TGTGCCAGCAGCCAAGCGTCCCGTAGCAATCAGCCCCAGCATTTT CASSQASRSNQPQHF